This TCR beta chain was sequenced for a study of blood T cells in healthy people across ages. PCR was performed a second time for roughly 7 to 11 cycles using a sample-barcoded 5' primer and a J-beta primer mix. Per-sample output comprised a minimum of 2.5 million paired-end reads containing CDR3. TCRdb passed the 5' RACE reads through MiXCR, listing each CDR3 protein once. The sample shows 1,500,000 or so distinct CDR3 sequences, roughly 60% of them seen only once. Researchers report isolating at least 6 million PBMCs per sample. There are a few counts of this clonotype. CDR3 length equals 13 residues. Germline V gene data show CDR1 as GTSNPN and CDR2 as SVGIG (reference sequence). Trimming at V came to 6 bases and at J to 7 bases, leaving 7 bases not matched to a gene.

This sequence was found in a man in his late teens or twenties in good health. This chain links TRBV30 with TRBJ2-1, with 9 positions matching TRBD1. The sample comprised blood. This chain's CDR3 is CACQGQGRNEQFF. DNA for the CDR3: TGTGCCTGCCAGGGACAGGGTAGGAATGAGCAGTTCTTC. Using reference TRBV30 and TRBJ2-1 for the parts outside the CDR3, the full variable domain is SQTIHQWPATLVQPVGSPLSLECTVEGTSNPNLYWYRQAAGRGLQLLFYSVGIGQISSEVPQNLSASRPQDRQFILSSKKLLLSDSGFYLCACQGQGRNEQFFGPGTRLTVL.